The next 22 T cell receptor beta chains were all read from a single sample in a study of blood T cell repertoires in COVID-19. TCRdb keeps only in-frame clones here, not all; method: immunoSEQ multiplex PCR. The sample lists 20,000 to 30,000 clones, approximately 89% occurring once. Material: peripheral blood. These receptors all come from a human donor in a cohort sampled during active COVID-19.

The CDR3: CASSDRGVTEAFF. CDR3 nucleotide sequence: TGTGCCAGCAGTGACAGGGGGGTTACTGAAGCTTTCTTT. The V gene is TRBV2, the J gene TRBJ1-1, with 7 bases fitting TRBD1. This CDR3 spans 13 amino acids. Looked up from germline, CDR1 is SNHLY and CDR2 is FYNNEI. V lost 3 bases, J lost 5 bases, and 3 bases stayed unmatched.

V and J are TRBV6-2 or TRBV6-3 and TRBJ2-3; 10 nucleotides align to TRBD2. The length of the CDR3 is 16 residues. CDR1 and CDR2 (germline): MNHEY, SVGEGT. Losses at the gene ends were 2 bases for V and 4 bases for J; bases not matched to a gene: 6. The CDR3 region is CASSYVPSGSADTQYF. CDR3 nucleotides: TGTGCCAGCAGTTACGTGCCTAGCGGGAGCGCAGATACGCAGTATTTT.

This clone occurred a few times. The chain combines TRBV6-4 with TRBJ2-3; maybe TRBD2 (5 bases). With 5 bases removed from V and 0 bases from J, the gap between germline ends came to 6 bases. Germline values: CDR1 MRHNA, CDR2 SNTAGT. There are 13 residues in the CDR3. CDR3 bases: TGTGCCAGCAGTAGGACTAGCACAGATACGCAGTATTTT. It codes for CASSRTSTDTQYF.

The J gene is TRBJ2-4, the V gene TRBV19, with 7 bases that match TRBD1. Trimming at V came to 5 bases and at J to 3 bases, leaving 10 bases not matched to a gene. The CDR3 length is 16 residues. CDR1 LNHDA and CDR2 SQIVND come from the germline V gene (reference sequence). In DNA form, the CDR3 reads TGTGCCAGTAGTTTGTTTACCGGGACAGACAAAAACATTCAGTACTTC. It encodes CASSLFTGTDKNIQYF.

The CDR3 here is CASSTGRPSKEQYF. The CDR3 DNA is TGCGCCAGCAGCACAGGACGGCCGTCCAAGGAGCAGTACTTC. The genes are TRBV5-1 and TRBJ2-7; perhaps TRBD1 as D (5 bases). The CDR3 totals 14 residues. The germline V gene has CDR1 SGHRS and CDR2 YFSETQ. V was clipped by 4 bases and J by 7 bases, with 18 bases between them. The entire variable domain, with the rest obtained from reference TRBV5-1 and TRBJ2-7, is as follows: KAGVTQTPRYLIKTRGQQVTLSCSPISGHRSVSWYQQTPGQGLQFLFEYFSETQRNKGNFPGRFSGRQFSNSRSEMNVSTLELGDSALYLCASSTGRPSKEQYFGPGTRLTVT.

CDR3 sequence: CASSTLQGGIGFTNEKLFF. CDR3 nucleotide sequence: TGTGCCAGCAGCACACTACAGGGGGGGATAGGTTTTACTAATGAAAAACTGTTTTTT. The chain couples TRBV11-2 to TRBJ1-4, with 8 nucleotides matching TRBD1. Germline-derived CDR1 and CDR2 are SGHAT and FQNNGV. After removal of 5 bases from V and 2 bases from J, the junction contained 16 bases not matched to a gene. This CDR3 region has 19 residues.

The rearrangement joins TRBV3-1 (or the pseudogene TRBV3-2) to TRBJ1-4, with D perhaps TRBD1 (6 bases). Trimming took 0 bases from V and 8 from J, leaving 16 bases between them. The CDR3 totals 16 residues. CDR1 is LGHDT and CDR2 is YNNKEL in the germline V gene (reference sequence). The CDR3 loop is CASSQDITGRGEKLFF. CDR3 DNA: TGTGCCAGCAGCCAAGATATTACAGGGAGAGGAGAAAAACTGTTTTTT.

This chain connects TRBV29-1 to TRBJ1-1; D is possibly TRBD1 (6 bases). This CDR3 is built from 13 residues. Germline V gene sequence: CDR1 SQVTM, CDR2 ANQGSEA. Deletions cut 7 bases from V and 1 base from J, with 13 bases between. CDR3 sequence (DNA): TGCAGCGGCCAGGGGCAGCCGAACACTGAAGCTTTCTTT. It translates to CSGQGQPNTEAFF.

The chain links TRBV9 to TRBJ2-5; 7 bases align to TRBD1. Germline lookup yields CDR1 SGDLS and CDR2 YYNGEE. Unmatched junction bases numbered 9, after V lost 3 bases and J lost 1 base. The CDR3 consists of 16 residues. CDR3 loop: CASSGTGQTVQETQYF. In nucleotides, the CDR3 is TGTGCCAGCAGCGGAACGGGACAGACTGTCCAAGAGACCCAGTACTTC.

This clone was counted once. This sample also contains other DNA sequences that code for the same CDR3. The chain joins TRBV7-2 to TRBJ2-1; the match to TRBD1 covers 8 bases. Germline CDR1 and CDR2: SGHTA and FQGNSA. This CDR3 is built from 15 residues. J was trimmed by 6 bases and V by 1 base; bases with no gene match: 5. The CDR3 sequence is CASSLVGQGGNEQFF. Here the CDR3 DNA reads TGTGCCAGCAGCTTAGTAGGACAGGGAGGCAATGAGCAGTTCTTC.

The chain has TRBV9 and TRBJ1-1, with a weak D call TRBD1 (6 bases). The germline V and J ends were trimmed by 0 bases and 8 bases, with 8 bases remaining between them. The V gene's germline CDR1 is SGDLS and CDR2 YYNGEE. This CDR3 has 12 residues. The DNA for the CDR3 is TGTGCCAGCAGCGTAGTCCAGGGGGAAGCTTTCTTT. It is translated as CASSVVQGEAFF.

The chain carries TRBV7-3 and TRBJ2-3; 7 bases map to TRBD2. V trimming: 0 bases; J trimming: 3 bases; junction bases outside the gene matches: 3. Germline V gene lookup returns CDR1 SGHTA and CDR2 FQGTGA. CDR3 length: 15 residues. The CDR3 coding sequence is TGTGCCAGCAGCTTAACCAGCGGGGAGACAGATACGCAGTATTTT. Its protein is CASSLTSGETDTQYF.

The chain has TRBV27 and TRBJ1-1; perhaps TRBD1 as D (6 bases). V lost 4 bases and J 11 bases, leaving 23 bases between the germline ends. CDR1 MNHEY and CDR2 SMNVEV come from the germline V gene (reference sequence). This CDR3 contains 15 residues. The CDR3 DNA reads TGTGCCAGCAGTTCGTCTGGGGCAGGGGAAAAGTCTGCTTTCTTT. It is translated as CASSSSGAGEKSAFF.

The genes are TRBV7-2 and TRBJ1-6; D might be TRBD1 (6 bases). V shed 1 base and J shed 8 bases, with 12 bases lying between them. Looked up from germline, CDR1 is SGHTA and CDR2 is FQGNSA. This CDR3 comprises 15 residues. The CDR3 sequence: CASSLVGGLDSPLHF. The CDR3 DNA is TGTGCCAGCAGCTTAGTCGGGGGGCTGGATTCACCCCTCCACTTT.

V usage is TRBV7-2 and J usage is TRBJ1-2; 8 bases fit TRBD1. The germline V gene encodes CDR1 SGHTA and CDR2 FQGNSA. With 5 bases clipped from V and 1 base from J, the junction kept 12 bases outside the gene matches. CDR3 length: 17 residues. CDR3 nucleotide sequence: TGTGCCAGCAGCAAATCAAACGTCAGGGGGCTTAACTATGGCTACACCTTC. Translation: CASSKSNVRGLNYGYTF.

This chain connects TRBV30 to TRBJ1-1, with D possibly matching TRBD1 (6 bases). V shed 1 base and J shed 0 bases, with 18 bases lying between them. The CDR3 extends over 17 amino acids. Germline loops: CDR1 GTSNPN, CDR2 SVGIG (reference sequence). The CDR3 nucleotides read TGTGCCTGGAGTGCCACAGACAAGGGGGTTCTGAACACTGAAGCTTTCTTT. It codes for CAWSATDKGVLNTEAFF.

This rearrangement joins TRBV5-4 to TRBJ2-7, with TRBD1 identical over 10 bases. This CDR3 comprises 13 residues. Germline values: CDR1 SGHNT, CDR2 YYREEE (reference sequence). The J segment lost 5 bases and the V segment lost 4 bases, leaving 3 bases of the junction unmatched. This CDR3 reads CASSEGQGNEQYF. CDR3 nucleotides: TGTGCCAGCAGCGAGGGACAGGGGAACGAGCAGTACTTC.

The CDR3 DNA reads as TGTGCCAGCAGCTTGGCCCGCAATGAGCAGTTCTTC. Amino acid sequence: CASSLARNEQFF. The chain recombines TRBV5-6 with TRBJ2-1; D gene ambiguous. The V end lost 0 bases, the J end lost 6 bases, and 4 bases lay between the germline ends. The CDR3 length is 12 residues. Germline CDR1 is SGHDT and CDR2 is YYEEEE.

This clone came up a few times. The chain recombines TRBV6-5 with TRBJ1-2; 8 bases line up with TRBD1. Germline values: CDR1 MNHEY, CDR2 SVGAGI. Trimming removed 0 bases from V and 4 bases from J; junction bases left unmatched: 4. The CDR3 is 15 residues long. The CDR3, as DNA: TGTGCCAGCAGTTACTCCGGACAGGGAACCTATGGCTACACCTTC. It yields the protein CASSYSGQGTYGYTF.

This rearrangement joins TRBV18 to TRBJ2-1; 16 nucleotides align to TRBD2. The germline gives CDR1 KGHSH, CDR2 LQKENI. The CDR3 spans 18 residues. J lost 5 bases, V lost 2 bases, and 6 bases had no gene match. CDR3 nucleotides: TGTGCCAGCTCACCAAGGGGACTAGCGGGAGGGCAAAACAATGAGCAGTTCTTC. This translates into CASSPRGLAGGQNNEQFF.

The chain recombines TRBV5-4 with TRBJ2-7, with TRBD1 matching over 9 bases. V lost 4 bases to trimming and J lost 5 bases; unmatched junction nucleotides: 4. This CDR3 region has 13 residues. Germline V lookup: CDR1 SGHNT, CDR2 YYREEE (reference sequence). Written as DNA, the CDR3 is TGTGCCAGCAGCCTCACAGGGGGCGACGAGCAGTACTTC. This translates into CASSLTGGDEQYF.

The CDR3 nucleotides read TGTGCCAGCCCGACAGCGGGAGGTGAAATTGGTACAGATACGCAGTATTTT. As protein: CASPTAGGEIGTDTQYF. V usage is TRBV6-4 and J usage is TRBJ2-3; 9 positions agree with TRBD2. The germline gives CDR1 MRHNA, CDR2 SNTAGT. The CDR3 covers 17 residues. The V segment lost 8 bases and the J segment 3 bases; nucleotides outside the gene matches: 15.